This is a list of T cell receptor beta chains from one sample in a study of T cells in Graves' hyperthyroidism and ophthalmopathy. TCRdb analysed the multiplex PCR reads with MiXCR anew, one entry per CDR3 protein. The table lists approximately 400,000 distinct CDR3 sequences, approximately 15% of them singletons. The specimen was blood. The receptors derive from a man aged 25 to 40 with Graves' hyperthyroidism that later progressed to Graves' ophthalmopathy. Each CDR3 is given with its conserved first and last residue. The order of the fields is J gene, V gene, clone size, D gene, CDR3 length, CDR3 protein, CDR3 DNA. A D gene is named only where the DNA matches it firmly. Rows give clone size only sometimes, using once, few, many, or a class for an expanded clone.

J: TRBJ2-6; V: TRBV6-5; size: .; D: .; length: 15; CDR3: CASSYGGSGANVLTF; DNA: TGTGCCAGCAGTTACGGTGGGTCTGGGGCCAACGTCCTGACTTTC
J: TRBJ1-2; V: TRBV28; size: many; D: .; length: 12; CDR3: CASSSYGYGYTF; DNA: TGTGCCAGCAGTTCATATGGCTATGGCTACACCTTC
J: TRBJ2-7; V: TRBV28; size: many; D: TRBD1; length: 15; CDR3: CASSSPADRGFEQYF; DNA: TGTGCCAGCAGTTCGCCCGCCGACAGGGGGTTCGAGCAGTACTTC
J: TRBJ1-2; V: TRBV7-9; size: .; D: .; length: 14; CDR3: CASSSSTGNYGYTF; DNA: TGTGCCAGCAGCTCATCGACAGGCAACTATGGCTACACCTTC
J: TRBJ2-7; V: TRBV29-1; size: .; D: .; length: 13; CDR3: CSVGQGLNYEQYF; DNA: TGCAGCGTTGGCCAGGGGCTTAACTACGAGCAGTACTTC
J: TRBJ2-2; V: TRBV4-1; size: .; D: .; length: 18; CDR3: CASSRQSWGASDTGELFF; DNA: TGCGCCAGCAGCCGCCAATCGTGGGGGGCGTCGGACACCGGGGAGCTGTTTTTT
J: TRBJ1-2; V: TRBV12-3/TRBV12-4; size: few; D: .; length: 12; CDR3: CASSAEPGGYTF; DNA: TGTGCCAGCAGCGCGGAACCAGGCGGCTACACCTTC
J: TRBJ2-7; V: TRBV4-2; size: few; D: .; length: 15; CDR3: CASSQEGQGSYEQYF; DNA: TGTGCCAGCAGCCAAGAGGGTCAGGGGTCCTACGAGCAGTACTTC
J: TRBJ1-5; V: TRBV3-1; size: many; D: .; length: 15; CDR3: CASRQGLGSNQPQHF; DNA: TGTGCCAGCAGACAGGGTTTGGGGAGCAATCAGCCCCAGCATTTT
J: TRBJ2-1; V: TRBV6-1; size: many; D: TRBD1; length: 15; CDR3: CASRIQGAAYNEQFF; DNA: TGTGCCAGCAGGATACAGGGGGCGGCCTACAATGAGCAGTTCTTC
J: TRBJ1-2; V: TRBV7-9; size: .; D: .; length: 11; CDR3: CASPEGVGYTF; DNA: TGTGCCAGCCCGGAGGGGGTTGGCTACACCTTC
J: TRBJ1-1; V: TRBV27; size: many; D: .; length: 12; CDR3: CASRQGITEAFF; DNA: TGTGCCAGCAGACAGGGCATCACTGAAGCTTTCTTT
J: TRBJ2-5; V: TRBV4-1; size: .; D: .; length: 15; CDR3: CASRLVSLSQETQYF; DNA: TGCGCCAGCAGACTTGTCTCCCTGAGCCAAGAGACCCAGTACTTC